These 8 T cell receptor beta chains originate from one sample sequenced in a study of T cells in women clearing cervical HPV infection. The assay was immunoSEQ multiplex PCR, and TCRdb's table has in-frame clones only and misses some. This sample contains tens of thousands of clones. The sequenced material came from blood buffy coat. Receptors originate from a woman aged 18 to 75 with a cervical HPV16 infection that either progressed to CIN3+ or cleared (not recorded which).

The chain's CDR3 is CASSSRRGTSGKNIQYF. The part of the CDR3 DNA that was read is TGTGCCAGCAGCTCTAGACGTGGCACTAGCGGCAAAAACATT. The J gene is TRBJ2-4, the V gene TRBV14; TRBD2 aligns across 8 bases. The sequenced fragment ends 3 residues before the CDR3 boundary, so the rest is inferred from the germline J gene. Germline CDR1 and CDR2: SGHDN and FVKESK. The CDR3 totals 17 residues. V trimming: 5 bases; J trimming: 3 bases; junction bases outside the gene matches: 12. Drawing the rest from reference TRBV14 and TRBJ2-4, the complete variable domain is EAGVTQFPSHSVIEKGQTVTLRCDPISGHDNLYWYRRVMGKEIKFLLHFVKESKQDESGMPNNRFLAERTGGTYSTLKVQPAELEDSGVYFCASSSRRGTSGKNIQYFGAGTRLSVL.

On this clone itself: The CDR3 end falls 3 residues outside the read, so it is completed with the germline J gene. The V call is TRBV27, the J call TRBJ2-1; unclear D gene. The CDR3 length is 13 residues. Germline CDR1 and CDR2: MNHEY and SMNVEV (reference sequence). Trimming cost V 3 bases and J 7 bases, with 10 bases left between them. The CDR3 bases that were read are TGTGCCAGCAGTTTGACGCAGGTTAATGAG. Its protein is CASSLTQVNE. The whole CDR3 sequence reads CASSLTQVNEQFF.

Notes on this clone: The missing CDR3 end, 3 residues past where the read stops, is filled in from the germline J gene. The rearrangement joins TRBV10-3 to TRBJ2-3, with 8 bases that match TRBD2. CDR3 length equals 15 residues. The germline V gene has CDR1 ENHRY and CDR2 SYGVKD. Trimming cost V 4 bases and J 5 bases; bases outside gene matches: 8. CDR3 bases read: TGTGCCATCAGTGGCGAGAGCGGGAGAGGAGATACG. It specifies CAISGESGRGDT. The CDR3 reads in full as CAISGESGRGDTQYF.

Turning to this clone: The read ends 3 residues shy of where the CDR3 ends; the end is completed using the germline J gene. The V gene is TRBV2, the J gene TRBJ1-2; 7 nucleotides line up with TRBD1. The CDR3 covers 15 residues. Trimming at V came to 6 bases and at J to 6 bases, leaving 13 bases not matched to a gene. Looked up from germline, CDR1 is SNHLY and CDR2 is FYNNEI. CDR3 protein: CASRKTRDSIDGYTF. The CDR3 bases that were read are TGTGCCAGCAGAAAGACCCGGGACAGTATCGATGGC.

Concerning this clone itself: The read terminates 3 residues before the CDR3 end, so the remaining end is supplied by the germline J gene. The chain carries TRBV5-6 and TRBJ2-7; no firm D call. The CDR3 covers 13 residues. The V and J ends lost 0 bases and 5 bases respectively, with 9 bases between them. CDR1 SGHDT and CDR2 YYEEEE come from the germline V gene. CDR3 protein: CASSLGDPNEQYF. CDR3 DNA (partial): TGTGCCAGCAGCTTGGGCGATCCAAACGAG.

CDR3 residues: CSASRASYGYTF. The covered CDR3 bases are TGCAGTGCTAGTAGGGCCAGCTATGGC. The rearrangement joins TRBV20-1 to TRBJ1-2; D is undetermined. Sequencing ends 3 residues short of the CDR3 end; the germline J gene provides the rest. Germline-derived CDR1 and CDR2 are DFQATT and SNEGSKA (reference sequence). This CDR3 is built from 12 residues. V lost 3 bases and J lost 4, with 9 bases in between.

Comments on this clone: The read is 3 residues too short to cover the CDR3 end, so that end is filled in from the germline J gene. V and J are TRBV5-1 and TRBJ1-2, with TRBD1 identical over 11 bases. The CDR3 consists of 14 residues. Germline values: CDR1 SGHRS, CDR2 YFSETQ. Germline trimming cut 4 bases from V and 6 bases from J; bases unmatched to any gene: 5. The CDR3 is CASSGLGQGDGYTF. The sequenced part of the CDR3 DNA is TGCGCCAGCAGCGGCCTGGGACAGGGGGATGGC.

Of note for this clone: The CDR3 is cut off 3 residues early in the read; its end comes from the germline J gene. The chain has TRBV2 and TRBJ2-4; 10 nucleotides align to TRBD1. The CDR3 runs 19 residues. Germline CDR1 SNHLY, CDR2 FYNNEI. The sequenced CDR3 bases are TGTGCCAGCAGGCCGGGACAGGGGCTTGAGGGGACTACTAACTATGGT. Translation: CASRPGQGLEGTTNYG. The whole CDR3 sequence reads CASRPGQGLEGTTNYGQYF.